The rows below give T cell receptor beta chains drawn from one sample of a study of blood T cell repertoires in COVID-19. Measured with immunoSEQ multiplex PCR; TCRdb has only the in-frame clones, and not every one. The data show approximately 97,000 clones, about 91% seen once. The sequenced material came from peripheral blood. All receptors come from a man aged 18 to 35 with acute or convalescent COVID-19. The CDR3 runs from the conserved cysteine through the conserved F or W. The D gene is left open where the match is weak. The listing skips clone size in some rows; elsewhere it reads once, few, many or a size class.

v_call	j_call	clone_size	d_call	cdr3_nt	cdr3_aa
TRBV7-9	TRBJ1-1	-	-	TGTGCCAGCAGCACCACGGCCGGGACTGAAGCTTTCTTT	CASSTTAGTEAFF
TRBV4-1	TRBJ1-2	-	-	TGCGCCAGCAGCCAAGATCGCGTTCTACCGGATGGCTACACCTTC	CASSQDRVLPDGYTF
TRBV7-9	TRBJ1-2	-	TRBD1	TGTGCCAGCAGCTCAAGCCCGACAGGGAACTATGGCTACACCTTC	CASSSSPTGNYGYTF
TRBV5-4	TRBJ1-1	-	TRBD1	TGTGCCAGCAGCCCACAGGGGATTAACACTGAAGCTTTCTTT	CASSPQGINTEAFF
TRBV19	TRBJ2-7	-	TRBD1	TGTGCCAGTAGTAAGGACAGGGCGCGGGAGCAGTACTTC	CASSKDRAREQYF
TRBV19	TRBJ1-5	-	-	TGTGCCAGTAGTATCCCCCGTGACAGGCCCAGCAATCAGCCCCAGCATTTT	CASSIPRDRPSNQPQHF
TRBV25-1	TRBJ2-3	-	TRBD2	TGTGCCAGCAGTGGCCAGACTAGCGGGAGAAGGAATACGCAGTATTTT	CASSGQTSGRRNTQYF
TRBV5-1	TRBJ2-1	-	TRBD2	TGCGCCAGCAGCTTGGAGCGGGGGGGGGAGGAGCAGTTCTTC	CASSLERGGEEQFF
TRBV19	TRBJ1-1	-	-	TGTGCCAGTAGTATAGATACAGGGCTCAACACTGAAGCTTTCTTT	CASSIDTGLNTEAFF
TRBV2	TRBJ1-6	-	TRBD1	TGTGCCAGCAGCGCCCGCCGGGACAGTAATTCACCCCTCCACTTT	CASSARRDSNSPLHF
TRBV7-9	TRBJ2-1	-	-	TGTGCCAGCAGCCGTACAGACTACTACAATGAGCAGTTCTTC	CASSRTDYYNEQFF
TRBV5-1	TRBJ2-1	-	TRBD2	TGCGCCAGCAGCTTGGTGCTAGCGGGATACAATGAGCAGTTCTTC	CASSLVLAGYNEQFF
TRBV18	TRBJ1-1	once	-	TGTGCCAGCTCACGACAGGTGGACACTGAAGCTTTCTTT	CASSRQVDTEAFF
TRBV27	TRBJ1-1	-	-	TGTGCCAGCAGTTTACTAAACAGGAACACTGAAGCTTTCTTT	CASSLLNRNTEAFF
TRBV19	TRBJ2-1	-	TRBD2	TGTGCCAGTAGAACCGGGACTAGCGGGTACAATGAGCAGTTCTTC	CASRTGTSGYNEQFF
TRBV6-4	TRBJ2-2	-	-	TGTGCCAGCAGTGGGTCGGGGACCGGGGAGCTGTTTTTT	CASSGSGTGELFF
TRBV7-2	TRBJ1-1	-	TRBD1	TGTGCCAGCAGCCCAGGGGGTGTAGAAGCTGAAGCTTTCTTT	CASSPGGVEAEAFF
TRBV4-1	TRBJ1-6	once	-	TGCGCCAGCAGCCAAGATAGCGCCACCGGAGGGGCCCTCCACTTT	CASSQDSATGGALHF
TRBV9	TRBJ2-7	-	TRBD2	TGTGCCAGCAGCCCGACTAGCGGGAGGACTGGCAACGAGCAGTACTTC	CASSPTSGRTGNEQYF
TRBV3-1/TRBV3-2	TRBJ2-3	-	TRBD2	TGTGCCAGCAGCCCTATTGGAACTAGCGGGGGAGCGCAGTATTTT	CASSPIGTSGGAQYF
TRBV3-1/TRBV3-2	TRBJ1-1	-	TRBD1	TGTGCCAGCAGCCAGTTCGGGACAGGGGTAAAATATACTGAAGCTTTCTTT	CASSQFGTGVKYTEAFF
TRBV4-2	TRBJ1-2	-	-	TGTGCCAGCAGCCAAGAGTTAGCTAACTATGGCTACACCTTC	CASSQELANYGYTF
TRBV19	TRBJ1-2	-	-	TGTGCCAGTATTCAAGGAGACTATGGCTACACCTTC	CASIQGDYGYTF
TRBV5-4	TRBJ1-2	-	TRBD1	TGTGCCAGCAGCCCCCCCGACAGGGTTGGCTACACCTTC	CASSPPDRVGYTF
TRBV2	TRBJ1-1	-	TRBD1	TGTGCCATTACCGGGACAGTACATGGGGACACTGAAGCTTTCTTT	CAITGTVHGDTEAFF
TRBV24-1	TRBJ2-7	-	TRBD2	TGTGCCACCAGTGACCGGGGGGGGGACGAGCAGTACTTC	CATSDRGGDEQYF
TRBV5-1	TRBJ1-2	once	-	TGCGCCAGCAGCTCCACGGGGGGGGGCGCAGGCTATGGCTACACCTTC	CASSSTGGGAGYGYTF
TRBV7-9	TRBJ1-2	-	TRBD1	TGTGCCAGCACCCATGCAGGGACAGCCAAAAACTATGGCTACACCTTC	CASTHAGTAKNYGYTF
TRBV19	TRBJ2-5	-	-	TGTGCCAGTATCCCAAGGGGGGGAGAGACCCAGTACTTC	CASIPRGGETQYF
TRBV7-9	TRBJ1-1	-	-	TGTGCCAGCAGCTTACTCTCAGGGAACAGTGGGGTTCTTGCTGAAGCTTTCTTT	CASSLLSGNSGVLAEAFF
TRBV9	TRBJ1-2	once	-	TGTGCCAGCAGCGTACTTAACTATGGCTACACCTTC	CASSVLNYGYTF
TRBV3-1/TRBV3-2	TRBJ1-2	-	-	TGTGCCAGCAGCCAAGACAGGGTCTATGGCTACACCTTC	CASSQDRVYGYTF
TRBV29-1	TRBJ2-1	-	TRBD2	TGCAGCGTTCACCCCGGGACTAGCGGGGGGGACTCCTACAATGAGCAGTTCTTC	CSVHPGTSGGDSYNEQFF
TRBV2	TRBJ2-5	-	-	TGTGCCAGCTCCCTGACAGGCGGGCCCCAGTACTTC	CASSLTGGPQYF
TRBV18	TRBJ1-6	-	TRBD1	TGTGCCAGCTCACTTGGACAGGGTTCTGATTCACCCCTCCACTTT	CASSLGQGSDSPLHF
TRBV5-4	TRBJ1-2	-	TRBD1	TGTGCCAGCAGCGACACAGGGGTCTATGGCTACACCTTC	CASSDTGVYGYTF
TRBV9	TRBJ2-7	-	-	TGTGCCAGCAGATCCTCGGGGACCTACGAGCAGTACTTC	CASRSSGTYEQYF
TRBV2	TRBJ1-2	-	-	TGTGCCAGCGTAGGACTGGACCTACTCAACTATGGCTACACCTTC	CASVGLDLLNYGYTF
TRBV27	TRBJ2-3	-	TRBD1	TGTGCCAGCACCTTACTTGGGGACAGGTTCACAGATACGCAGTATTTT	CASTLLGDRFTDTQYF
TRBV5-4	TRBJ2-7	few	TRBD1	TGTGCCAGCAGCTTGTGGGACAGGTCCTCCTACGAGCAGTACTTC	CASSLWDRSSYEQYF
TRBV7-6	TRBJ2-7	once	TRBD2	TGTGCCAGCAGCCGACTAGCGGGAGACCCTACCTACGAGCAGTACTTC	CASSRLAGDPTYEQYF
TRBV7-9	TRBJ2-6	-	TRBD1	TGTGCCAGCAGCCCCCGGACAGGGTGGGGGGCCAACGTCCTGACTTTC	CASSPRTGWGANVLTF